This T cell receptor beta chain is drawn from a study of T cell responses to AZD1222 COVID-19 vaccine. Overall study: Second-dose timings of about 4 or about 12 weeks were pooled.

In the case of this clone: The antigen is not known.

This CDR3 region has 14 residues. The germline V gene encodes CDR1 SGHTA and CDR2 FQGNSA. V was clipped by 5 bases and J by 4 bases, with 14 bases between them. Whole-study findings and limits: Only five or six AZD1222 recipients were seropositive at baseline. Donors were largely white British and mainly female; clonal diversity was possibly underestimated. After two AZD1222 doses, spike-specific TCR breadth and depth rose versus day 0.

Libraries were prepared by immunoSEQ multiplex PCR; TCRdb keeps only in-frame clonotypes and omits some of them. Found here are fewer than 200,000 clones, about 92% of them singletons; the top ten hold roughly 10%. This specimen was peripheral blood, taken on day 0 of AZD1222 vaccination. V gene TRBV7-2 combines with J gene TRBJ1-2; weak D call: TRBD1 (5 bases). This clonotype originated in an adult in good health. The CDR3 region is CASSNTGRRYGYTF. DNA for the CDR3: TGTGCCAGCAGCAACACGGGACGCCGCTATGGCTACACCTTC.